This T cell receptor beta chain was captured by sequencing in a study of Graves' ophthalmopathy and Graves' hyperthyroidism. RNA transcripts served as template for amplifying TCR beta CDR3 sequences. Second-round multiplex PCR followed a first-round RT-PCR using HTBI primers. TCRdb re-called the multiplex PCR reads through MiXCR, storing one row per CDR3 protein. The repertoire holds about 370,000 distinct CDR3 sequences, with about 18% as singletons. Each hyperthyroidism patient was newly diagnosed, with under 2 months' duration, and aged 18 to 65. Sequencing was carried out using peripheral blood. The clonotype originates from an adult woman with stable Graves' hyperthyroidism.

The CDR3 is CASSPRGGGAEAFF. For the CDR3, the DNA is TGTGCCAGTAGTCCCAGAGGGGGCGGCGCTGAAGCTTTCTTT. This sequence joins TRBV19 and TRBJ1-1; TRBD1 aligns across 7 bases. The CDR3 is made up of 14 amino acids. With V trimmed by 5 bases and J by 6 bases, 9 bases remained unmatched. Per the germline V gene, CDR1 is LNHDA and CDR2 is SQIVND (reference sequence).